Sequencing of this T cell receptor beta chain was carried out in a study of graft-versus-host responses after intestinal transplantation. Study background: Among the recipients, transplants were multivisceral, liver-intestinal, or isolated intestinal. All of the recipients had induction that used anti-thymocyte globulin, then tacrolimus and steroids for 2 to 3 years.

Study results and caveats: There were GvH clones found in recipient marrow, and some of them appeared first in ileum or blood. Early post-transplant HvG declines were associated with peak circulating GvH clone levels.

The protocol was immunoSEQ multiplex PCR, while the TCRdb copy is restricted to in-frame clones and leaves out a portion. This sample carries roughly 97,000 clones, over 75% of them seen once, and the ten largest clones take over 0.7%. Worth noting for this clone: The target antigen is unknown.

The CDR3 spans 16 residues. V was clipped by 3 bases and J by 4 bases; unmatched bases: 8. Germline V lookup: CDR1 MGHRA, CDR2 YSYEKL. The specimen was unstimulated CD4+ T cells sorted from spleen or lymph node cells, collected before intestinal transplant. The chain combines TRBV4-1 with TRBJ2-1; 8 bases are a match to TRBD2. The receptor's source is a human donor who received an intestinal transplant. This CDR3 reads CASSHPGSGGYNEQFF. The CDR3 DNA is TGCGCCAGCAGCCACCCCGGCAGCGGGGGATACAATGAGCAGTTCTTC.